This TCR beta chain was obtained from a study of blood T cell repertoires in COVID-19. Overall study context: Nucleic acid was either cDNA or gDNA, and it came from T cells, B-cell-depleted T cells, or PBMCs.

Trimming removed 3 bases from V and 2 bases from J, with 11 bases in between. CDR3 length: 14 residues. Germline CDR1 SEHNR, CDR2 FQNEAQ (reference sequence). In the original analysis: The assay estimated nucleated cells by amplifying reference gene primers. Repertoires were generated with immunoSEQ multiplex PCR, while TCRdb's copy carries only in-frame clones and drops some. The D gene and trimming were derived from the DNA, and the V and J assignments and clone size from that table. The table lists tens of thousands of clones, about four fifths of them singletons. Sequencing was performed on peripheral blood. This chain joins TRBV7-9 and TRBJ2-7, with D possibly matching TRBD1 (5 bases). This TCR came from a man between 70 and 80 years old with COVID-19, enrolled during active disease. As DNA, the CDR3 is TGTGCCAGCAGCTTCAGTCAGGGTCCCTACGAGCAGTACTTC. Its translation: CASSFSQGPYEQYF.